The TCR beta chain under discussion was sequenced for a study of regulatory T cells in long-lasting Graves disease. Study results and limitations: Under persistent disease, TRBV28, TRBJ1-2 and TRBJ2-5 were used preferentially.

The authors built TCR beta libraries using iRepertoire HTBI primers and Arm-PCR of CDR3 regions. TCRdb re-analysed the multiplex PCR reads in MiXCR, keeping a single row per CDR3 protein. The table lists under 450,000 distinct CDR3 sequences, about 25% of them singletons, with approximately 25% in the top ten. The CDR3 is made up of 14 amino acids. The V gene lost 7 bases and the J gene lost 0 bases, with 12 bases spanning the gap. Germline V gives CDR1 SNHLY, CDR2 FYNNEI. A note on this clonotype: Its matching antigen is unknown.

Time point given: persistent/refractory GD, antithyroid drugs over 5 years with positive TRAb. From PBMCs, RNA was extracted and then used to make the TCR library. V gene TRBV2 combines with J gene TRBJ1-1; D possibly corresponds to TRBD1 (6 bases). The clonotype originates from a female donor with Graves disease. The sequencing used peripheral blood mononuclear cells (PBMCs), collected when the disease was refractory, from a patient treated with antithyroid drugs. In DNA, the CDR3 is TGTGCCAGCACAGAACAGGGATTGAACACTGAAGCTTTCTTT. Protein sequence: CASTEQGLNTEAFF.